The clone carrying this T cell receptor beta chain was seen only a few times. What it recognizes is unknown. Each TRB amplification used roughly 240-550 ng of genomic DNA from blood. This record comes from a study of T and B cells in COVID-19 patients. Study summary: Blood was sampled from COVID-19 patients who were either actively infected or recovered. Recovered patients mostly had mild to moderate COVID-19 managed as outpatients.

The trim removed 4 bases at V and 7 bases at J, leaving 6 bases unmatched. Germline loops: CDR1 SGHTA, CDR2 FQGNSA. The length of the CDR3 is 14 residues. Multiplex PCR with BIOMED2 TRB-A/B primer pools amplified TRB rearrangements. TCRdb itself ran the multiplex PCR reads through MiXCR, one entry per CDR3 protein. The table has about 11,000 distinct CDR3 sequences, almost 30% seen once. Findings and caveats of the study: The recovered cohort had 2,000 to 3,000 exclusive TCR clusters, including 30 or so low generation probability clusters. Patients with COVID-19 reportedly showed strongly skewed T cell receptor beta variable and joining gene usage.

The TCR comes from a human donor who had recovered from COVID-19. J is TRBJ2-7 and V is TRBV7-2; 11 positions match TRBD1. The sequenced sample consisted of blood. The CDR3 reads CASSSSGTGGEQYV. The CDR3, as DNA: TGTGCCAGCAGCTCCTCCGGGACAGGGGGAGAGCAGTACGTC.